The entry below describes one TCR beta chain. This clonotype was seen a handful of times. The antigen it binds to is not known. No much larger clone is present one base from it, and per-base qualities are unavailable. The library was produced with multiplex PCR. TCRdb records Illumina HiSeq 4000 as the sequencer. CDR3 regions were amplified by Arm-PCR with iRepertoire HTBI primers to construct TCR beta libraries. PCR products were gel purified before sequencing. In the authors' own workflow: Gene usage analysis of CDR3 amino acid clonotypes used the 50 to 70 TRBV and some 15 TRBJ segments found across samples. Filtered high-quality paired reads were merged into contigs using COPE and FqMerger. BLAST was used to align contigs to the IMGT TRBV, TRBD and TRBJ reference genes, and CDR3 was defined following IMGT. Highly expanded clones were defined as clonotypes with a frequency above 0.1%. Repertoire diversity was measured by Shannon entropy, and V-J evenness by the Gini coefficient. A clonotype was considered public if more than one individual shared it. TCRdb applied fastp at Q25 and MiXCR to the public reads, then kept only in-frame beta chains. Each CDR3 protein appears once, grouped with its most common genes and DNA. These V and J calls originate from TCRdb's pipeline instead of the authors' own analysis. Counted in this sample were about 350,000 distinct CDR3 sequences; under 20% of them appeared once. Around 20% of the sample rests with the top ten.

The data derive from a study of regulatory T cells in long-lasting Graves disease (dated by TCRdb to the early 2020s). As for the study more broadly: Newly diagnosed Graves' disease patients had taken antithyroid drugs for less than 3 months. Persistent Graves' disease patients were compared with newly diagnosed Graves' disease patients by peripheral blood TCR sequencing and RNA sequencing. The study was conducted in China and was registered as a clinical trial. A total of about 35 samples underwent TCR sequencing, from around 13 patients with persistent Graves' disease and 20 patients with newly diagnosed Graves' disease. What the research found in general, with its limitations: TRBV28, TRBJ1-2 and TRBJ2-5 were preferentially used in persistent disease, while TRBV20-1 and TRBJ2-1 were favored in newly diagnosed disease. Only the TCR beta chain was sequenced and analyzed. The study examined only peripheral blood because the primary lesion, thyroid tissue, could not be accessed. Patients with persistent disease shared more public clonotypes (approximately 2,500) than newly diagnosed patients did (966). As a limitation, the authors acknowledged that the small sample size may reduce accuracy. Lower TCR Shannon entropy and fewer highly expanded clones were observed in persistent Graves' disease patients than in newly diagnosed patients, which suggested clonal expansion.

The CDR3 contains 15 residues, cysteine and phenylalanine counted. Only the CDR3 DNA stays, 45 bases, in frame from base 1. V lost 6 bases and J lost 3 bases, and the count of bases not matched to a germline gene is 6. Via the germline V gene (reference sequence), CDR1 is LNHDA and CDR2 SQIVND. Sample time point, as interpreted from the label and publication: newly diagnosed GD, antithyroid drugs for less than 3 months. RNA was extracted from PBMCs in TRIzol for both TCR sequencing and RNA sequencing. The diagnosis of Graves' disease was made according to American Thyroid Association guidelines. Patients for the study were recruited at an endocrinology department in Xi'an, China. From each patient, about 9 milliliters of peripheral blood was collected into an EDTA anticoagulant tube. Ficoll Paque Plus density gradient separation was used to isolate PBMCs, and no further T cell sorting was performed. RNA quality was checked with an Agilent 2100 Bioanalyzer and agarose gel, and concentration with a NanoDrop 2000.

The same sample was also studied in work on T cells in Graves' hyperthyroidism and ophthalmopathy. The second study reports: A patient counted as having stable Graves' hyperthyroidism if no progression to ophthalmopathy occurred over 18 months of follow-up. Hyperthyroidism patients were newly diagnosed, had a disease duration of under 2 months, and were aged 18 to 65 years. Any patient with an uncontrolled infection, another autoimmune disease, pregnancy or lactation was excluded. Clinical symptoms, serum thyroxine and TRAb, thyroid ultrasound, and orbital computed tomography formed the basis for the diagnoses. For the first round of RT-PCR on the TCR CDR3, the HTBI primer set was used together with the Qiagen OneStep RT-PCR kit. Most expanded thyroid clonotypes (frequency above 0.001) were also detected in blood, suggesting blood repertoires may reflect thyroid immune responses. Ophthalmopathy was separated from stable hyperthyroidism by a 13 V-J signature model, with around 90% sensitivity and approximately 84% specificity obtained in cross-validation and 80%/75% obtained in testing. In validation, progression to ophthalmopathy was predicted by the model with 65% to 71% sensitivity and about 72% specificity, a median of around 5.9 months before onset. To identify distinguishing TCR V-J signatures, a discovery cohort of around 100 patients was used, comprising roughly 45 with Graves' ophthalmopathy and 57 with stable Graves' hyperthyroidism. Prospective prediction of ophthalmopathy was tested in an independent validation cohort consisting of 18 to 20 hyperthyroidism patients and some 15 patients who later progressed to ophthalmopathy. The approximately 100 discovery patients were randomly split 7:3 into training and test sets. In more than five Graves' hyperthyroidism patients, the study also compared T-cell repertoires from thyroid tissue with T-cell repertoires from blood. Following sampling, methimazole starting at 30 mg daily was given to hyperthyroidism patients, and high-dose intravenous methylprednisolone was given to ophthalmopathy patients. The libraries were constructed in a second round of multiplex PCR and then size-selected and purified. Libraries were sequenced paired-end with 100 bp reads on an Illumina HiSeq2000. SOAPnuke was used to process the raw data, removing reads that contained adapters or uncalled bases, had a mean Phred below 15, or lacked an exact match to the constant primer or identifier. COPE v1.2.5 was used to merge high-quality paired reads, and clonotypes were defined as unique nucleotide sequences. MiTCR v1.1 was used to align clonotypes to the IMGT TRBV, TRBD and TRBJ reference segments. Analysis was restricted to V-J combinations with a frequency above 0.0001, which covered roughly 99% of repertoires. The TCS score was defined as F50 (clonal expansion) divided by E x V (chaos), with BLOSUM62-based TCRdist calculated between CDR3 peptides within each V-J. Welch's t-statistics and random forest reduced several hundred V-J features to some 14, which were used in a naive Bayes classifier (R e1071). Sample size was not statistically predetermined, and blinding of investigators to group allocation was not performed. The paper reports TCR Vbeta CDR3 sequencing of approximately 130 peripheral blood samples: 40 to 45 ophthalmopathy, under 85 hyperthyroidism and around 17 progressor patients.

This clonotype originated in a woman under 30 with Graves disease. Donor details come from another sample of the same person, matched by shared clones. The sample consisted of peripheral blood mononuclear cells (PBMCs), taken at new diagnosis, from a patient treated with antithyroid drugs. The rearrangement combines TRBV19 with TRBJ2-7; 12 nucleotides in the junction match TRBD2. The nucleotide sequence reads TGTGCCAGTAGACGGACTAGCGGGGTGAGCTACGAGCAGTACTTC. This codes for CASRRTSGVSYEQYF.